This T cell receptor (beta chain) was recovered during a study of Tregs in tolerant kidney transplant recipients. Broader study findings: Validation in larger populations is needed because few patients were studied.

Related graft donors supplied nonmyeloablative bone marrow transplants, and mixed chimerism was transient. Unstimulated Tregs (CD4+CD25+CD127-) and CD4+CD25- non-Tregs were sorted from PBMCs. The CDR3 sequence is 18 residues long. Trimming took 4 bases from V and 0 from J; bases not matched to a gene: 13. Germline V gene lookup returns CDR1 SGHNT and CDR2 YENEEA. Only in-frame clones appear in the TCRdb table, and some are missing; sequencing was by immunoSEQ multiplex PCR. The repertoire holds 20,000 to 25,000 clones, with approximately 81% as singletons. Note on this clone: Its antigen is not known.

This specimen consisted of CD8+ T cells from blood (PBMCs), obtained 6 months after the transplant. The source is a human patient who received a combined kidney and bone marrow transplant. Some T cells may be the graft donor's. The chain uses TRBV11-3 and TRBJ2-3; 7 bases map to TRBD2. The CDR3 sequence: CASSYWSSGITSTDTQYF. CDR3 coding DNA: TGTGCCAGCAGCTACTGGTCTAGCGGCATTACTAGCACAGATACGCAGTATTTT.